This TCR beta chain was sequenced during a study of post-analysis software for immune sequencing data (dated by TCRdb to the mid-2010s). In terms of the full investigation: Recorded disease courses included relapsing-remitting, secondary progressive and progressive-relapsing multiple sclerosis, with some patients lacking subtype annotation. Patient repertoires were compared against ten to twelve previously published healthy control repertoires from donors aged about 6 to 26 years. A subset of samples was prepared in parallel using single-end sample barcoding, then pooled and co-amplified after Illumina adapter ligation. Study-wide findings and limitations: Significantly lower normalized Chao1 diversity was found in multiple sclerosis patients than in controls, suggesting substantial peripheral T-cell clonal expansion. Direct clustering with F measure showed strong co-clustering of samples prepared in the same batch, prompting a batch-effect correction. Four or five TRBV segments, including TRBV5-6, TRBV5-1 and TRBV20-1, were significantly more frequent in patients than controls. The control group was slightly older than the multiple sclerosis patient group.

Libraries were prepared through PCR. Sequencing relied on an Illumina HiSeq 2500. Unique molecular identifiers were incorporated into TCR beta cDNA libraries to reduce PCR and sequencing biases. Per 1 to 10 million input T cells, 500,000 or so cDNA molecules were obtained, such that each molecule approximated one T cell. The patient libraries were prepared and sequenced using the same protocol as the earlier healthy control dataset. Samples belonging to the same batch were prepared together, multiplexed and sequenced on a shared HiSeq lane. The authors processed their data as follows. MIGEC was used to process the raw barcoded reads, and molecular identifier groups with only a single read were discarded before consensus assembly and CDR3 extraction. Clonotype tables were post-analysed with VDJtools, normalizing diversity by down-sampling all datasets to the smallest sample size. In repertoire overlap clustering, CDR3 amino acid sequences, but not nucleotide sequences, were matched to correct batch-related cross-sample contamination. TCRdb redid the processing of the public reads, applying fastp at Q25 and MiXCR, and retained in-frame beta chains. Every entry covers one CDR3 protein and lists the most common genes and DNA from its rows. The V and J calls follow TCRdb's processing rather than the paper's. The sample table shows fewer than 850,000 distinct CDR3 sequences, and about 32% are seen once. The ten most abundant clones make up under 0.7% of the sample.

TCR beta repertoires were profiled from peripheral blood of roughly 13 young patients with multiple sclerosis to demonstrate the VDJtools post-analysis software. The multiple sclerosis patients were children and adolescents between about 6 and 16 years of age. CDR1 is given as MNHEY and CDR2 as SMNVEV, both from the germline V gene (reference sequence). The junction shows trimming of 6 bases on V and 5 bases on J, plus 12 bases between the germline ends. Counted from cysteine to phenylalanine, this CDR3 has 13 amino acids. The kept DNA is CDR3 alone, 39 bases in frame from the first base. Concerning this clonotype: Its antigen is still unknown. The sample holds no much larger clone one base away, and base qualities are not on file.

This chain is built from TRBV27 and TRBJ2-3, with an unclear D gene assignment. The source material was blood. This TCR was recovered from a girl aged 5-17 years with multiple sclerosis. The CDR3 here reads CASRSTGRDTQYF. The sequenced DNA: TGTGCCAGCAGATCGACGGGTCGAGATACGCAGTATTTT.